The 15 T cell receptor beta chains below come from one sample, sequenced in a study of T cells in Graves' hyperthyroidism and ophthalmopathy. Template material for amplifying TCR beta CDR3 regions consisted of RNA transcripts. The HTBI primer set drove a first-round RT-PCR of the TCR CDR3. TCRdb ran MiXCR on the multiplex PCR reads and lists one entry per CDR3 protein. The sample lists more than 350,000 distinct CDR3 sequences, 13% to 15% occurring once. Sequencing was done on a sample of blood. The receptors shown here come from a woman between 55 and 75 years old with Graves' ophthalmopathy.

As to this clonotype: The DNA is left out, because the CDR3 cannot be placed on it with certainty; the CDR3 is given as TCRdb lists it. The chain links TRBV27 to TRBJ1-1; the table's D call, TRBD1, was not checked against the DNA. Both ends counted, the CDR3 spans 23 residues. Per the germline V gene, CDR1 is MNHEY and CDR2 is SMNVEV (reference sequence). The CDR3 sequence is CATATDFKNIQYFGAGKDTEAFF.

The CDR3 DNA reads TGTGCCAGCAGTGAAGCGCGAGGCGGGAAAAATTCACCCCTCCACTTT. Protein: CASSEARGGKNSPLHF. The rearrangement joins TRBV6-1 to TRBJ1-6, with D hard to call. The V gene's germline CDR1 is MNHNS and CDR2 SASEGT. V shed 0 bases and J shed 7 bases, with 13 bases lying between them. The CDR3 has 16 amino acids.

This sequence joins TRBV10-2 and TRBJ2-5; D unclear. Germline V gene sequence: CDR1 WSHSY, CDR2 SAAADI. CDR3 length: 14 residues. The ends were cut back, 0 bases at V and 5 bases at J, with 10 bases in the middle. DNA of the CDR3: TGCGCCAGCAGTGAGTCTGCCACCGGGGAGACCCAGTACTTC. Translated: CASSESATGETQYF.

This clonotype was seen repeatedly, ten times or more. The V gene is TRBV20-1, the J gene TRBJ1-5, with a possible D match to TRBD1 (6 bases). V lost 6 bases and J 3 bases, leaving 27 bases between the germline ends. CDR1 and CDR2 from the germline V gene are DFQATT and SNEGSKA (reference sequence). The CDR3 runs to 18 residues. The CDR3 DNA is TGCAGTGCCAGGGGCAGAATCGGGCTTGTTCTTCCCAATCAGCCCCAGCATTTT. Translation gives CSARGRIGLVLPNQPQHF.

This clonotype was observed at least ten times. The DNA of the CDR3 is TGTGCCAGCAGCACCGGGACTAGCCGCCACACAGATACGCAGTATTTT. This translates into CASSTGTSRHTDTQYF. This sequence joins TRBV7-2 and TRBJ2-3; TRBD2 matches at 9 bases. Germline CDR1 SGHTA, CDR2 FQGNSA. Unmatched junction bases numbered 8, after V lost 5 bases and J lost 2 bases. The CDR3 has 16 amino acids.

This sequence joins TRBV10-3 and TRBJ2-2; no clear D. The CDR3 loop spans 15 amino acids. CDR1 and CDR2 from the germline V gene are ENHRY and SYGVKD. Trimming pared 3 bases from V and 1 base from J, leaving 9 bases between. CDR3 DNA: TGTGCCATCAGTGAAAATGTCGTGAACACCGGGGAGCTGTTTTTT. It codes for CAISENVVNTGELFF.

This clonotype was counted ten times or more. The chain combines TRBV2 with TRBJ2-1; D gene uncertain. V was cut by 7 bases and J by 6 bases, with 4 bases left in between. The CDR3 totals 10 residues. CDR1 is SNHLY, CDR2 FYNNEI, per germline. CDR3 protein: CASTLNEQFF. In DNA, the CDR3 is TGTGCCAGCACCCTCAATGAGCAGTTCTTC. Filled out from reference TRBV2 and TRBJ2-1, the complete variable domain reads EPEVTQTPSHQVTQMGQEVILRCVPISNHLYFYWYRQILGQKVEFLVSFYNNEISEKSEIFDDQFSVERPDGSNFTLKIRSTKLEDSAMYFCASTLNEQFFGPGTRLTVL.

There are many counts of this clonotype. The chain recombines TRBV2 with TRBJ1-1; TRBD1 agrees at 11 bases. Per germline, CDR1 SNHLY and CDR2 FYNNEI. The CDR3 contains 14 residues. Trimming cost V 6 bases and J 10 bases; bases outside gene matches: 10. CDR3: CASRGTGGPAGAFF. CDR3 DNA sequence: TGTGCCAGCAGGGGGACAGGGGGGCCTGCGGGAGCTTTCTTT.

V and J are TRBV20-1 and TRBJ2-1, with D perhaps matching TRBD2 (6 bases). This CDR3 contains 15 residues. The V end lost 1 base, the J end lost 4 bases, and 14 bases lay between the germline ends. Germline V lookup: CDR1 DFQATT, CDR2 SNEGSKA (reference sequence). The CDR3: CSARVGLAVYNEQFF. The CDR3 DNA reads as TGCAGTGCTAGAGTGGGTTTAGCGGTTTACAATGAGCAGTTCTTC.

This clonotype was seen many times. This chain uses TRBV24-1 with TRBJ2-3, with a weak D call TRBD1 (6 bases). CDR3 size: 14 residues. Trimming stripped 2 bases from V and 4 bases from J, with 9 bases between. Per the germline V gene, CDR1 is KGHDR and CDR2 is SFDVKD. The CDR3 region is CATSDSQGSDTQYF. The CDR3 bases are TGTGCCACCAGTGATTCCCAGGGGTCAGATACGCAGTATTTT.

The chain recombines TRBV9 with TRBJ2-1; TRBD2 is a possible D gene (6 bases). The ends were cut back, 0 bases at V and 10 bases at J, with 14 bases in the middle. The CDR3 has 14 residues. The germline CDR1 and CDR2 sequences are SGDLS and YYNGEE. The CDR3 DNA reads as TGTGCCAGCAGCGTAGGCCGCGGGGCCATGGAGCAGTTCTTC. It translates to CASSVGRGAMEQFF.

The rearrangement links TRBV5-4 to TRBJ2-1; 7 bases match TRBD1. This CDR3 region has 15 residues. CDR1 is SGHNT and CDR2 is YYREEE in the germline V gene (reference sequence). Trimming removed 3 bases from V and 12 bases from J; junction bases left unmatched: 15. The CDR3: CASSSGTAGTERQFF. In nucleotides, the CDR3 is TGTGCCAGCAGCTCCGGGACAGCCGGAACTGAACGGCAGTTCTTC.

In its sample, this clonotype was seen a few times. CDR3 loop: CAWSSSRGETQYF. CDR3 DNA: TGTGCCTGGAGTTCCTCTAGGGGGGAGACCCAGTACTTC. The genes are TRBV30 and TRBJ2-5; maybe TRBD1 (6 bases). This CDR3 contains 13 residues. CDR1 GTSNPN and CDR2 SVGIG come from the germline V gene (reference sequence). Trimming pared 2 bases from V and 5 bases from J, leaving 12 bases between.

This clonotype was seen repeatedly, ten times or more. This chain joins TRBV5-1 and TRBJ2-7; D might be TRBD2 (6 bases). This CDR3 is built from 12 residues. Trimming shortened V by 4 bases and J by 5 bases, and 10 bases separated the two germline ends. Germline lookup yields CDR1 SGHRS and CDR2 YFSETQ. CDR3 residues: CASSPEGHEQYF. CDR3 bases: TGCGCCAGCAGCCCGGAGGGGCACGAGCAGTACTTC.

In its sample, this clonotype was seen many times. The chain is built from TRBV11-2 and TRBJ2-2, with unresolved D. The CDR3 extends over 11 amino acids. Deletions cut 2 bases from V and 6 bases from J, with 1 base between. Germline-derived CDR1 and CDR2 are SGHAT and FQNNGV. CDR3 loop: CASSLPGELFF. DNA of the CDR3: TGTGCCAGCAGCTTACCCGGGGAGCTGTTTTTT.